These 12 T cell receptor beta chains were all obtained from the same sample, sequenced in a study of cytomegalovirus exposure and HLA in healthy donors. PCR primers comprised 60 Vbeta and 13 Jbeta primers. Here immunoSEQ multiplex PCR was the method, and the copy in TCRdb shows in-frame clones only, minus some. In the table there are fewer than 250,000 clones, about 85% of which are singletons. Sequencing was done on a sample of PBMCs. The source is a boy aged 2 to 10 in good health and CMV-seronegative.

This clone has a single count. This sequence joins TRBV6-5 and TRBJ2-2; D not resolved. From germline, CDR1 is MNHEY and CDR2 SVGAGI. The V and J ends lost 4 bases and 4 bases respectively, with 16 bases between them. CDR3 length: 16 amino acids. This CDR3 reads CASSFDFASGTGELFF. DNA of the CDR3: TGTGCCAGCAGTTTCGACTTTGCCTCGGGCACCGGGGAGCTGTTTTTT.

Here the CDR3 DNA reads TGCGCCAGCAGCTTGGCGGTCGGGGTAGAGACCCAGTACTTC. Its translation: CASSLAVGVETQYF. V usage is TRBV5-1 and J usage is TRBJ2-5; weak D call: TRBD2 (5 bases). Germline-derived CDR1 and CDR2 are SGHRS and YFSETQ. Trimming took 0 bases from V and 4 from J, leaving 10 bases between them. The CDR3 runs to 14 residues.

CDR3 DNA: TGTGCCTGGAGAGAGCTTAACTATGGCTACACCTTC. Protein: CAWRELNYGYTF. The rearrangement links TRBV30 to TRBJ1-2; D gene unclear. Germline CDR1 GTSNPN, CDR2 SVGIG (reference sequence). This CDR3 spans 12 amino acids. Deletions cut 3 bases from V and 1 base from J, with 6 bases between.

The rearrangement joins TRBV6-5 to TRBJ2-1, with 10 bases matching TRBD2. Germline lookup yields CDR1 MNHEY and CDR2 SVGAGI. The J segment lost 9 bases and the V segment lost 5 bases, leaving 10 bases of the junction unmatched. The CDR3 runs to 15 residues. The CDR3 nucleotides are TGTGCCAGCAGTCCGGGGACTAGCGATTCGAGTGAGCAGTTCTTC. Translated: CASSPGTSDSSEQFF.

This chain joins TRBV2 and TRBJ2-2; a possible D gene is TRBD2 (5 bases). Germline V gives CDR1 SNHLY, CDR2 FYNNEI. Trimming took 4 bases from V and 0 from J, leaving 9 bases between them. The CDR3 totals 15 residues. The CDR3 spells CASSGSGSNTGELFF. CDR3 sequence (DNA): TGTGCCAGCAGTGGTTCGGGATCGAACACCGGGGAGCTGTTTTTT.

The CDR3 nucleotides are TGCGCCAGCAGCTTGGTGGGATTCCCGACAGGGGGGAACACTGAAGCTTTCTTT. It encodes CASSLVGFPTGGNTEAFF. The chain recombines TRBV5-1 with TRBJ1-1; TRBD1 aligns across 9 bases. The CDR3 is 18 residues long. Per the germline V gene, CDR1 is SGHRS and CDR2 is YFSETQ. The J segment lost 1 base and the V segment lost 0 bases, leaving 10 bases of the junction unmatched.

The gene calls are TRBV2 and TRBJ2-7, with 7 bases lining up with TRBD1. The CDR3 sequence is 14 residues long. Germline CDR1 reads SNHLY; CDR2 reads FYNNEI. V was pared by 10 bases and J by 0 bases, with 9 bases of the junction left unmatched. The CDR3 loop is CAILDRTNSYEQYF. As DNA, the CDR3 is TGTGCCATCCTGGACAGGACGAACTCCTACGAGCAGTACTTC.

This CDR3 is CASSPVNQPQHF. DNA for the CDR3: TGTGCCAGCAGCCCCGTAAATCAGCCCCAGCATTTT. This sequence joins TRBV27 and TRBJ1-5; D gene uncertain. CDR3 length equals 12 residues. V was cut by 6 bases and J by 4 bases, with 7 bases left in between. CDR1 and CDR2 (germline): MNHEY, SMNVEV (reference sequence).

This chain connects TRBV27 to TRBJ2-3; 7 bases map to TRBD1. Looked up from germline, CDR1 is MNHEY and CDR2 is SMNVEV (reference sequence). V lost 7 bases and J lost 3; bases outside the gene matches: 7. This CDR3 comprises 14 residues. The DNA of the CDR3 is TGTGCCAGCACCCGTGGCAGGGGGACAGATACGCAGTATTTT. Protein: CASTRGRGTDTQYF.

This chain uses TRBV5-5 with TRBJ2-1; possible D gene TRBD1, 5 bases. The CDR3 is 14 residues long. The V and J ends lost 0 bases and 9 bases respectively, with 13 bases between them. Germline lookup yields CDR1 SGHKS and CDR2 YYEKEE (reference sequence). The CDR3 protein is CASSLAQQVSEQFF. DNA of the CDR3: TGTGCCAGCAGCTTGGCCCAACAGGTATCTGAGCAGTTCTTC.

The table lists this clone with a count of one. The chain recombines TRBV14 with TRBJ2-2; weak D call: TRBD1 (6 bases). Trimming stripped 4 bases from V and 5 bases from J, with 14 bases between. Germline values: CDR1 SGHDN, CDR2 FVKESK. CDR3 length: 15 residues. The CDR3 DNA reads TGTGCCAGCAGCCCAGTGGGGGCCTCTACCGGGGAGCTGTTTTTT. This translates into CASSPVGASTGELFF.

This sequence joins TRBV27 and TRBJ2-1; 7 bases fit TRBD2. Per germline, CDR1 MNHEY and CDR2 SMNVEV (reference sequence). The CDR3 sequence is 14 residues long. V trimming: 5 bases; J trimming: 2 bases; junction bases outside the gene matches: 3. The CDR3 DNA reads TGTGCCAGCAGTCATAGCGGGCCCTACAATGAGCAGTTCTTC. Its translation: CASSHSGPYNEQFF.